This T cell receptor (beta chain) derives from a study of blood T cells in healthy people across ages. Concerning this clonotype itself: The antigen is undetermined.

Study-level points and caveats: Changes seen in expanded clonotypes were possibly confounded by donor CMV status left unknown.

A sample-barcoded 5' primer and a J-beta primer mix were used in a second PCR of roughly 7 to 11 cycles. TCRdb independently ran MiXCR on the 5' RACE reads; one entry per CDR3 protein. The data contain around 990,000 distinct CDR3 sequences, 20% to 25% of them seen just once; the ten biggest clones take up around 0.75%. There are 15 residues in the CDR3. From germline, CDR1 is SGHDT and CDR2 YYEEEE. V gave up 6 bases and J gave up 5 bases; unmatched junction bases: 11. These same records also appear under a second study, on T cells of mothers and their children. This second study says: Pairs that are related and pairs that are unrelated have TCR recombination output shaped similarly by thymic selection.

The source material was blood. The rearrangement uses TRBV5-6 and TRBJ2-5; 9 nucleotides match TRBD1. The sequence was collected from a girl aged 2-15 years in good health. The CDR3 DNA reads TGTGCCAGCACGCAACCGGGACAGGGTTTGGAGACCCAGTACTTC. Amino acid sequence: CASTQPGQGLETQYF.